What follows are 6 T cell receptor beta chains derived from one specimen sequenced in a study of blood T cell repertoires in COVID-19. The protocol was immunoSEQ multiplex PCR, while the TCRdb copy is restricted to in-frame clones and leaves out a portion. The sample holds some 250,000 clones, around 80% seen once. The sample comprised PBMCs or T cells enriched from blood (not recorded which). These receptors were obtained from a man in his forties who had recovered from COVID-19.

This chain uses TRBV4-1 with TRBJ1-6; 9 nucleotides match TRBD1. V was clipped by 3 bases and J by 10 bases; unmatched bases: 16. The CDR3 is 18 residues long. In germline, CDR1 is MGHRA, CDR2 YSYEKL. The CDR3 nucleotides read TGCGCCAGCAGCCAGCCGGGACAGGGAGGGGCGGTGAGATCACCCCTCCACTTT. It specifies CASSQPGQGGAVRSPLHF.

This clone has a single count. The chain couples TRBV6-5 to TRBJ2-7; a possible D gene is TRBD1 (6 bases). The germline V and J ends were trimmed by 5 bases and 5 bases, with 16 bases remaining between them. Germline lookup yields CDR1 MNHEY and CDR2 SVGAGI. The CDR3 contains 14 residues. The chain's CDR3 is CASSINRVGDEQYF. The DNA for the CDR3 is TGTGCCAGCAGTATTAACAGGGTAGGGGACGAGCAGTACTTC.

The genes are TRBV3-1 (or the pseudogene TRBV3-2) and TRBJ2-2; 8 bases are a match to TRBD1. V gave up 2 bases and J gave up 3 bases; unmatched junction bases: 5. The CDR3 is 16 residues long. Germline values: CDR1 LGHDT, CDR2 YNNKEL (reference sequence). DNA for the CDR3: TGTGCCAGCAGCCAAAGGACAGGGATTGACACCGGGGAGCTGTTTTTT. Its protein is CASSQRTGIDTGELFF.

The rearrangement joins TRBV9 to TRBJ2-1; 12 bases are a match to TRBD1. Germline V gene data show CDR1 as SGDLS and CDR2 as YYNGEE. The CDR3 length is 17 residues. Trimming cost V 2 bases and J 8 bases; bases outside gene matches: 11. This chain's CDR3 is CASSVGSGTGGLDEQFF. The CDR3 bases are TGTGCCAGCAGCGTGGGCTCCGGGACAGGGGGCTTGGATGAGCAGTTCTTC. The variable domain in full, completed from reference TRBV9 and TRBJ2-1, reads DSGVTQTPKHLITATGQRVTLRCSPRSGDLSVYWYQQSLDQGLQFLIQYYNGEERAKGNILERFSAQQFPDLHSELNLSSLELGDSALYFCASSVGSGTGGLDEQFFGPGTRLTVL.

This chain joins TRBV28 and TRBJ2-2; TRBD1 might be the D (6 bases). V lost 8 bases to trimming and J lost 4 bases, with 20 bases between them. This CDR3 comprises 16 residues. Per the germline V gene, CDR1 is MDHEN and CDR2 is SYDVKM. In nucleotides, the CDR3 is TGTGCCAGCGGCGCCATGGACAGAGGCCTCACCGGGGAGCTGTTTTTT. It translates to CASGAMDRGLTGELFF. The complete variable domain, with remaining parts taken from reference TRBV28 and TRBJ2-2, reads DVKVTQSSRYLVKRTGEKVFLECVQDMDHENMFWYRQDPGLGLRLIYFSYDVKMKEKGDIPEGYSVSREKKERFSLILESASTNQTSMYLCASGAMDRGLTGELFFGEGSRLTVL.

CDR3 sequence: CASGAGTLNEQFF. CDR3 nucleotides: TGCGCCAGTGGGGCCGGGACACTCAATGAGCAGTTCTTC. The chain has TRBV5-1 and TRBJ2-1, with a weak D call TRBD1 (6 bases). Looked up from germline, CDR1 is SGHRS and CDR2 is YFSETQ. Trimming pared 8 bases from V and 6 bases from J, leaving 15 bases between. The CDR3 contains 13 residues.